This T cell receptor (beta chain) was sequenced in a study of T-cell memory formation after mild COVID-19. General study results and limits: For contracting clones, CD4+ ones sat mainly in CM and EM, CD8+ in EMRA.

This clonotype has a handful of counts. Its target is not known. In TCRdb, the 5' RACE reads were re-called with MiXCR into one record per CDR3 protein. The profile shows approximately 390,000 distinct CDR3 sequences, 15% to 20% of them singletons. The CDR3 has 14 amino acids. The ends were cut back, 6 bases at V and 1 base at J, with 11 bases in the middle. CDR1 KGHDR and CDR2 SFDVKD come from the germline V gene. The clonotype originates from a man aged 18 to 29 who had mild COVID-19 (a few samples of this study predate the infection). Cell type and time point are not known. This sequence joins TRBV24-1 and TRBJ1-1; D not certain. The sample was PBMCs or a T cell subset sorted from them (not recorded which). In nucleotides, the CDR3 is TGTGCCACCAGTCCGGCTAGGGAGAACACTGAAGCTTTCTTT. Encoded protein: CATSPARENTEAFF.